This T cell receptor beta chain was obtained from a study of OX40 agonist ivuxolimab in advanced cancers. Study-wide context: The costimulatory receptor OX40 (CD134) was targeted by ivuxolimab, a fully human IgG2 agonistic monoclonal antibody. Of the approximately 54 dose-escalation patients, hepatocellular carcinoma was present in around 20, melanoma in roughly 15, renal cell carcinoma in 9 and head and neck cancer in 9. Prior anti-PD-1, anti-PD-L1 or anti-CTLA-4 therapy was permitted, and 40% of dose-escalation patients had received checkpoint inhibitors. The point of sequencing TCRbeta in the periphery was to test whether ivuxolimab changed TCR sequence diversity and drove clonal T-cell expansion. Intravenous ivuxolimab was administered to patients every 2 weeks at six dose levels: 0.01, 0.1, 0.3, 1.5, 3 and 10 mg/kg. The dose-escalation cohort was over 70% male with a mean age of about 58 years, ranging from roughly 20 to 80. The monotherapy dose-escalation portion (N of about 52 patients) of the phase I ivuxolimab trial is reported in the paper. Three dose-escalation patients achieved partial responses, one with hepatocellular carcinoma and two with cutaneous melanoma. General conclusions and limits of the study: Which antigens the clonally expanded peripheral T cells were specific for was not determined. In partial responders in the 0.1-3.0 mg/kg groups, normalized peripheral clonal expansion was found to be among the lowest, especially among CD8+ T cells. After ivuxolimab, more expanded clones were found on average in CD8+ T cells than in CD4+ T cells. Low levels of normalized T-cell clonal expansion were also seen in some patients who did not respond. Clonal expansion of both CD4+ and CD8+ blood T cells was observed from baseline to week 6 at doses 0.1 to 3.0 mg/kg.

The trial excluded patients who had a history of autoimmune disease or who were on systemic immunosuppression. In every dose cohort, peripheral blood was drawn for TCR sequencing at baseline, cycle 4 day 1, and cycle 7 day 1. Samples came from an open-label, multicenter, first-in-human phase I dose-escalation trial of ivuxolimab. Adults with locally advanced or metastatic head and neck squamous cell, hepatocellular, melanoma or renal cell carcinoma were enrolled in the trial. CD4+ and CD8+ T cells were sorted separately from peripheral blood before TCR sequencing. To sequence the TCRbeta CDR3 region, genomic DNA was isolated from the sorted cells. The immunoSEQ Assay was used for sequencing of TCRbeta CDR3 regions. Not all clones reach the TCRdb copy of this immuneACCESS table, which keeps in-frame sequences only. Checked studies attribute under half of the gap to unresolved V genes and leave the rest unexplained. Counted in this sample were roughly 96,000 clones; approximately 80% of them appeared once. The ten top clones hold around 5.5% of the sample.

The CDR3 goes from the cysteine to the phenylalanine over 15 residues. The entry retains the CDR3 DNA only, 45 bases that are in frame from base 1. From a lookup of the germline V gene (reference sequence), CDR1 and CDR2 are MNHNY and SVGAGI. Trimming at the junction amounts to 5 bases on V and 3 bases on J, and the germline ends lie 14 bases apart. Details on this clone: The antigen it recognizes is unknown. Base qualities were left out, and no much larger clone turns up one base away.

This TCR was recovered from an adult with an advanced solid tumor such as melanoma, head and neck, liver or kidney cancer. The receptor chain draws on TRBV6-6 and TRBJ1-5, and the D gene may be TRBD1, 5 bases matching. The sample here was CD4+ or CD8+ T cells sorted from blood, taken in a trial of the OX40 agonist ivuxolimab. The CDR3 sequence is CASSPRGGNNQPQHF. At the DNA level, the sequence is TGTGCCAGCAGTCCCCGGGGGGGGAACAATCAGCCCCAGCATTTT.